Presented here are 14 T cell receptor beta chains from one specimen sequenced in a study of blood T cell repertoires in COVID-19. Generated by immunoSEQ multiplex PCR, the TCRdb table keeps only in-frame clones and is missing some. The sample consists of roughly 290,000 clones, nearly 90% of them appearing once. The sample taken for sequencing was PBMCs or T cells enriched from blood (not recorded which). The receptors here all came from a young woman with acute COVID-19.

V gene TRBV10-1 combines with J gene TRBJ2-5; 7 positions agree with TRBD1. After removal of 2 bases from V and 1 base from J, the junction contained 10 bases not matched to a gene. The CDR3 is 17 residues long. CDR1 is WNHNN, CDR2 SYGVQD, per germline (reference sequence). This CDR3 reads CASSETGAPALQETQYF. The CDR3, as DNA: TGCGCCAGCAGTGAGACAGGGGCGCCGGCCCTCCAAGAGACCCAGTACTTC.

The gene calls are TRBV7-2 and TRBJ1-2; 8 nucleotides agree with TRBD1. This CDR3 region has 13 residues. In germline, CDR1 is SGHTA, CDR2 FQGNSA. The V and J ends lost 5 bases and 5 bases, in that order; junction bases with no gene match: 4. The CDR3 here is CASSSTGGYGYTF. The CDR3 region has the DNA TGTGCCAGCAGCAGCACAGGGGGGTATGGCTACACCTTC.

This clone appeared a single time. The chain has TRBV5-1 and TRBJ2-5; 7 bases are shared with TRBD2. Germline assignment: CDR1 SGHRS and CDR2 YFSETQ. The V gene end was trimmed by 0 bases and the J gene end by 2 bases; junction bases not matched to a gene: 7. The CDR3 consists of 16 residues. CDR3 in DNA: TGCGCCAGCAGCTTGGGGTCGACTAGCATTCAAGAGACCCAGTACTTC. It is translated as CASSLGSTSIQETQYF.

The CDR3 sequence: CASRRLAETYNEQFF. DNA for the CDR3: TGTGCCAGCAGAAGACTAGCGGAGACCTACAATGAGCAGTTCTTC. This rearrangement joins TRBV5-4 to TRBJ2-1, with TRBD2 identical over 9 bases. The CDR3 runs 15 residues. Germline V gives CDR1 SGHNT, CDR2 YYREEE (reference sequence). V shed 5 bases, J shed 2 bases, and the junction held 5 bases outside the gene matches.

In this sample, this clone turned up once. V is TRBV28 and J is TRBJ2-7; the match to TRBD2 covers 7 bases. CDR1 and CDR2 (germline): MDHEN, SYDVKM. V shed 4 bases and J 1 base; nucleotides not matched to a gene: 13. The CDR3 is 17 amino acids. DNA of the CDR3: TGTGCCAGCAGTTCCTGGGGGGAGGGGAGGTCGTCCTACGAGCAGTACTTC. Amino acid sequence: CASSSWGEGRSSYEQYF.

The genes are TRBV5-1 and TRBJ2-3, with 10 bases identical to TRBD2. CDR1 is SGHRS, CDR2 YFSETQ, per germline. The V and J ends lost 4 bases and 0 bases, in that order; junction bases with no gene match: 11. The CDR3 is made up of 18 amino acids. CDR3 bases: TGCGCCAGCAGCCGATATTCGAGAGCGGGAGGGAGCACAGATACGCAGTATTTT. Its translation: CASSRYSRAGGSTDTQYF.

The chain uses TRBV5-4 and TRBJ2-7; TRBD1 agrees at 7 bases. Germline V gene data show CDR1 as SGHNT and CDR2 as YYREEE (reference sequence). The CDR3 spans 14 residues. The trim removed 8 bases at V and 6 bases at J, leaving 14 bases unmatched. CDR3 DNA sequence: TGTGCCAGTATACAACAGGGGATTTCTGGCGAGCAGTACTTC. Protein: CASIQQGISGEQYF.

V gene TRBV7-9 combines with J gene TRBJ1-1, with 7 bases lining up with TRBD1. This CDR3 contains 17 residues. Germline CDR1 is SEHNR and CDR2 is FQNEAQ (reference sequence). Trimming cost V 1 base and J 4 bases; bases outside gene matches: 12. The CDR3: CASSLVKGGARSTEAFF. The CDR3 coding sequence is TGTGCCAGCAGCTTAGTGAAAGGGGGCGCGCGGTCCACTGAAGCTTTCTTT.

The V call is TRBV28, the J call TRBJ2-7; possibly TRBD2 for D (6 bases). The CDR3 covers 17 residues. Germline CDR1 is MDHEN and CDR2 is SYDVKM. With 6 bases removed from V and 4 bases from J, the gap between germline ends came to 25 bases. This chain's CDR3 is CASSTLSGTGKRYEQYF. In nucleotides, the CDR3 is TGTGCCAGCAGCACTCTTTCGGGGACTGGAAAGAGATACGAGCAGTACTTC.

The chain links TRBV19 to TRBJ1-1, with 7 bases that match TRBD1. This CDR3 region has 14 residues. The V and J ends lost 4 bases and 1 base, in that order; junction bases with no gene match: 3. CDR1 is LNHDA, CDR2 SQIVND, per germline (reference sequence). In DNA, the CDR3 is TGTGCCAGTAGTAGAAGACAGGGGAACACTGAAGCTTTCTTT. Translation: CASSRRQGNTEAFF.

The CDR3 DNA sequence: TGCGCCAGCAGCGGGACAGGGGGCCTCCAAGAGACCCAGTACTTC. Protein: CASSGTGGLQETQYF. The chain couples TRBV5-1 to TRBJ2-5; TRBD1 matches 12 bases. The germline CDR1 and CDR2 sequences are SGHRS and YFSETQ. This CDR3 comprises 15 residues. The junction had 2 bases not matched to a gene; V was cut back by 4 bases and J by 1 base.

This clone came up a few times. The chain links TRBV7-3 to TRBJ2-1; D gene ambiguous. V lost 0 bases and J 5 bases, leaving 5 bases between the germline ends. There are 13 residues in the CDR3. Germline V CDR1 and CDR2: SGHTA, FQGTGA. Written as DNA, the CDR3 is TGTGCCAGCAGCTTAACTCCAGACAATGAGCAGTTCTTC. As protein: CASSLTPDNEQFF.

The chain uses TRBV5-1 and TRBJ2-5, with 8 bases fitting TRBD2. The CDR3 spans 16 residues. CDR1 and CDR2 (germline): SGHRS, YFSETQ. With 4 bases clipped from V and 2 bases from J, the junction kept 10 bases outside the gene matches. The CDR3 loop is CASSRTAGLGQETQYF. Here the CDR3 DNA reads TGCGCCAGCAGCCGAACCGCGGGACTAGGTCAAGAGACCCAGTACTTC.

The chain joins TRBV7-9 to TRBJ2-5; 7 nucleotides align to TRBD2. CDR3 size: 17 residues. Germline trimming cut 5 bases from V and 5 bases from J; bases unmatched to any gene: 17. Per the germline V gene, CDR1 is SEHNR and CDR2 is FQNEAQ (reference sequence). The CDR3 DNA is TGTGCCAGCAGCCGCCCCCGTGGGGGGGAAACGGGGGAGACCCAGTACTTC. This encodes CASSRPRGGETGETQYF.